These 8 T cell receptor beta chains share one sample of origin, sequenced in a study of cytomegalovirus exposure and HLA in healthy donors. Use of 60 Vbeta and 13 Jbeta primers characterized the PCR. Method: immunoSEQ multiplex PCR; TCRdb's copy keeps in-frame clones and lacks some. The repertoire holds 35,000 to 40,000 clones, with approximately 76% as singletons. The sample taken for sequencing was PBMCs. The receptors come from a woman aged 25-40 years in good health and CMV-seropositive.

The gene calls are TRBV6-1 and TRBJ2-3; D may be TRBD1 (5 bases). Deletions cut 5 bases from V and 1 base from J, with 10 bases between. CDR3 length: 14 residues. Looked up from germline, CDR1 is MNHNS and CDR2 is SASEGT. The CDR3 DNA sequence: TGTGCCAGCAGTAGACAGCCGGGCACAGATACGCAGTATTTT. Translation: CASSRQPGTDTQYF.

This chain uses TRBV4-2 with TRBJ2-1; 8 nucleotides match TRBD2. The CDR3 consists of 16 residues. Germline loops: CDR1 LGHNA, CDR2 YNFKEQ. Trimming at V came to 2 bases and at J to 2 bases, leaving 5 bases not matched to a gene. The CDR3 spells CASSQSAGGTYNEQFF. CDR3 DNA: TGTGCCAGCAGCCAATCGGCGGGAGGAACCTACAATGAGCAGTTCTTC.

This clone was picked up a small number of times. The chain is built from TRBV13 and TRBJ2-7; tentative D call: TRBD1 (6 bases). The CDR3 sequence is 13 residues long. Between the trimmed V and J ends, which lost 5 bases and 2 bases, there was a span of 10 bases. Germline-derived CDR1 and CDR2 are PRHDT and FYEKMQ (reference sequence). The CDR3 nucleotides are TGTGCCAGCAGCCAGAACAGGGCCTACGAGCAGTACTTC. Translating it yields CASSQNRAYEQYF.

The chain recombines TRBV6-5 with TRBJ1-6, with 10 bases lining up with TRBD1. The length of the CDR3 is 15 residues. The V and J ends lost 6 bases and 8 bases, in that order; junction bases with no gene match: 7. Germline CDR1 is MNHEY and CDR2 is SVGAGI. The CDR3 DNA sequence: TGTGCCAGCAGGGAGACAGGGGGCGAATATTCACCCCTCCACTTT. It encodes CASRETGGEYSPLHF.

This clone was observed a single time. The genes are TRBV18 and TRBJ1-5; D unresolved. Trimming removed 3 bases from V and 5 bases from J, with 8 bases in between. This CDR3 comprises 13 residues. CDR1 is KGHSH and CDR2 is LQKENI in the germline V gene. This CDR3 is CASSPSGDQPQHF. The CDR3 nucleotides are TGTGCCAGCTCACCTTCCGGGGATCAGCCCCAGCATTTT.

This chain uses TRBV6-1 with TRBJ2-7, with a weak D call TRBD2 (6 bases). Germline-derived CDR1 and CDR2 are MNHNS and SASEGT. Trimming took 1 base from V and 7 from J, leaving 26 bases between them. The CDR3 sequence is 18 residues long. In nucleotides, the CDR3 is TGTGCCAGCAGTGAAGTCATGTCGGGCGGGATCCAGGTTGGTGAGCAGTACTTC. Translating gives CASSEVMSGGIQVGEQYF.

This chain joins TRBV6-1 and TRBJ2-3, with 8 positions matching TRBD2. V lost 3 bases, J lost 4 bases, and 6 bases stayed unmatched. This CDR3 has 15 residues. Per the germline V gene, CDR1 is MNHNS and CDR2 is SASEGT. In DNA, the CDR3 is TGTGCCAGCAGTGATTCGGCGGGGGGTGCAGATACGCAGTATTTT. Protein sequence: CASSDSAGGADTQYF.

V usage is TRBV7-6 and J usage is TRBJ2-7; 14 bases agree with TRBD2. Looked up from germline, CDR1 is SGHVS and CDR2 is FNYEAQ. J lost 7 bases, V lost 8 bases, and 7 bases had no gene match. The CDR3 totals 14 residues. The CDR3 DNA reads TGTGCCAGCGTCCGACTAGCGGGGGGGCGGGAGCAGTACTTC. This encodes CASVRLAGGREQYF.